This passage covers 23 T cell receptor beta chains from one sample sequenced in a study of T cell responses to AZD1222 COVID-19 vaccine. Sequencing was performed with immunoSEQ multiplex PCR; in TCRdb, only in-frame clones are kept and a portion is missing. The sample lists around 75,000 clones; about 88% were seen once. This material consisted of peripheral blood, taken on day 0 of AZD1222 vaccination. Source of these receptors: an adult in good health.

V gene TRBV5-1 combines with J gene TRBJ2-3; D gene unclear. This CDR3 comprises 19 residues. V was trimmed by 0 bases and J by 1 base, leaving 21 bases between them. Germline-derived CDR1 and CDR2 are SGHRS and YFSETQ. Here the CDR3 DNA reads TGCGCCAGCAGCTTGGCCGATGGGTTACGGCTTCGCGGCACAGATACGCAGTATTTT. Amino acids: CASSLADGLRLRGTDTQYF.

The gene calls are TRBV28 and TRBJ1-1, with D perhaps matching TRBD1 (6 bases). Germline CDR1 MDHEN, CDR2 SYDVKM. V was shortened by 4 bases and J by 0 bases, with 21 bases between the two germline ends. This CDR3 is built from 18 residues. The CDR3 sequence: CASSWGLTRTEMNTEAFF. DNA of the CDR3: TGTGCCAGCAGTTGGGGTTTGACCAGGACAGAGATGAACACTGAAGCTTTCTTT.

This sequence joins TRBV27 and TRBJ2-2; TRBD2 matches at 8 bases. J was trimmed by 2 bases and V by 5 bases; bases with no gene match: 10. Per the germline V gene, CDR1 is MNHEY and CDR2 is SMNVEV (reference sequence). The length of the CDR3 is 17 residues. CDR3 DNA sequence: TGTGCCAGCAGTCCCGCAAGCGGGGGCCCAAACACCGGGGAGCTGTTTTTT. Protein product: CASSPASGGPNTGELFF.

The J gene is TRBJ1-3, the V gene TRBV3-1 (or the pseudogene TRBV3-2); D is perhaps TRBD1 (6 bases). The CDR3 totals 16 residues. Between the trimmed V and J ends, which lost 4 bases and 3 bases, there was a span of 16 bases. CDR1 and CDR2 from the germline V gene are LGHDT and YNNKEL (reference sequence). CDR3 loop: CASSLFGGSSGNTIYF. The CDR3 bases are TGTGCCAGCAGCCTGTTCGGGGGCTCCAGTGGAAACACCATATATTTT.

The J gene is TRBJ1-1, the V gene TRBV3-1 (or the pseudogene TRBV3-2), with TRBD1 matching over 7 bases. The CDR3 spans 13 residues. J gave up 5 bases and V 6 bases, and 6 bases lay outside the gene matches. CDR1 is LGHDT and CDR2 is YNNKEL in the germline V gene (reference sequence). CDR3 loop: CASRPGGETEAFF. The DNA of the CDR3 is TGTGCCAGCAGGCCAGGGGGAGAAACTGAAGCTTTCTTT.

The chain couples TRBV3-1 (or the pseudogene TRBV3-2) to TRBJ2-1; D may be TRBD2 (5 bases). Per the germline V gene, CDR1 is LGHDT and CDR2 is YNNKEL (reference sequence). Trimming stripped 4 bases from V and 7 bases from J, with 8 bases between. The CDR3 is 12 amino acids. This chain's CDR3 is CASSPDWNEQFF. The CDR3 DNA follows: TGTGCCAGCAGCCCGGACTGGAATGAGCAGTTCTTC.

The chain employs TRBV30 and TRBJ1-6; TRBD1 agrees at 9 bases. V lost 5 bases to trimming and J lost 10 bases; unmatched junction nucleotides: 15. CDR3 length: 16 residues. Germline V lookup: CDR1 GTSNPN, CDR2 SVGIG (reference sequence). This chain's CDR3 is CAWGFGTGILASPLHF. Written as DNA, the CDR3 is TGTGCCTGGGGGTTCGGGACAGGGATCCTGGCCTCACCCCTCCACTTT.

J is TRBJ2-1 and V is TRBV14, with 9 positions matching TRBD1. This CDR3 has 16 amino acids. CDR1 and CDR2 (germline): SGHDN, FVKESK. V trimming: 0 bases; J trimming: 3 bases; junction bases outside the gene matches: 3. CDR3 sequence reads: CASSQEGQGLYNEQFF. The CDR3 DNA sequence: TGTGCCAGCAGCCAAGAAGGACAGGGGCTCTACAATGAGCAGTTCTTC.

V gene TRBV12-3 or TRBV12-4 combines with J gene TRBJ1-1, with 8 bases identical to TRBD1. J gave up 11 bases and V 5 bases, and 7 bases lay outside the gene matches. This CDR3 is 12 amino acids long. The CDR3 coding sequence is TGTGCCAGCAGTCCCAGGGGGCGTGCGGCTTTCTTT. Its translation is CASSPRGRAAFF.

The chain joins TRBV7-8 to TRBJ2-7, with D perhaps TRBD1 or TRBD2 (6 bases each). Between the trimmed V and J ends, which lost 4 bases and 3 bases, there was a span of 25 bases. Germline CDR1 SGHVS, CDR2 FQNEAQ. CDR3 length: 18 amino acids. The CDR3 nucleotides are TGTGCCAGCAGCTCCCCGATTTGGAGGGGGAAGAAAGACTACGAGCAGTACTTC. It yields the protein CASSSPIWRGKKDYEQYF.

The chain has TRBV5-6 and TRBJ2-7, with D tentatively TRBD2 (6 bases). V was cut by 1 base and J by 2 bases, with 13 bases left in between. This CDR3 has 15 residues. In germline, CDR1 is SGHDT, CDR2 YYEEEE. The chain's CDR3 is CASSLHGGATYEQYF. The CDR3 bases are TGTGCCAGCAGCTTGCACGGCGGGGCCACCTACGAGCAGTACTTC.

The chain carries TRBV19 and TRBJ1-5, with unresolved D. V shed 2 bases and J shed 7 bases, with 12 bases lying between them. In germline, CDR1 is LNHDA, CDR2 SQIVND (reference sequence). The CDR3 is 14 residues long. The DNA of the CDR3 is TGTGCCAGTAGTATATACGGAATTGGGCAGCCCCAGCATTTT. Its protein is CASSIYGIGQPQHF.

The chain is built from TRBV7-2 and TRBJ1-2, with TRBD1 identical over 7 bases. The length of the CDR3 is 14 residues. Germline V gene lookup returns CDR1 SGHTA and CDR2 FQGNSA. V trimming: 1 base; J trimming: 8 bases; junction bases outside the gene matches: 7. CDR3 nucleotides: TGTGCCAGCAGCTTAGGACAGGGAAGGAGCGGCTACACCTTC. Encoded protein: CASSLGQGRSGYTF. Full variable domain (missing parts from reference TRBV7-2 and TRBJ1-2): GAGVSQSPSNKVTEKGKDVELRCDPISGHTALYWYRQSLGQGLEFLIYFQGNSAPDKSGLPSDRFSAERTGGSVSTLTIQRTQQEDSAVYLCASSLGQGRSGYTFGSGTRLTVV.

This clone was observed once. The chain has TRBV6-5 and TRBJ1-5, with D unclear. From germline, CDR1 is MNHEY and CDR2 SVGAGI. Trimming took 2 bases from V and 4 from J, leaving 12 bases between them. The CDR3 is 15 amino acids. The CDR3 coding sequence is TGTGCCAGCAGTTACGGCCCAGCCCAGAATCAGCCCCAGCATTTT. Translating gives CASSYGPAQNQPQHF.

In DNA, the CDR3 is TGTGCCACCAGGGGGGCCGCCCTTGAAGCTTTCTTT. Protein sequence: CATRGAALEAFF. The gene calls are TRBV6-5 and TRBJ1-1, with 7 bases lining up with TRBD1. V trimming: 10 bases; J trimming: 7 bases; junction bases outside the gene matches: 9. Per the germline V gene, CDR1 is MNHEY and CDR2 is SVGAGI. CDR3 size: 12 residues.

The chain has TRBV24-1 and TRBJ2-3, with a possible D match to TRBD2 (5 bases). V lost 4 bases and J lost 0, with 10 bases in between. CDR1 and CDR2 (germline): KGHDR, SFDVKD. This CDR3 region has 15 residues. CDR3: CATSDVATSTDTQYF. The CDR3 DNA sequence: TGTGCCACCAGTGACGTAGCGACCAGCACAGATACGCAGTATTTT.

This chain joins TRBV4-3 and TRBJ1-2, with D unresolved. Germline V gene data show CDR1 as LGHNA and CDR2 as YSLEER. V was cut by 7 bases and J by 4 bases, with 16 bases left in between. The CDR3 is 14 residues long. The DNA of the CDR3 is TGCGCCAGCACGCCGGACTACCACGGCTATGGCTACACCTTC. Translating gives CASTPDYHGYGYTF.

The gene calls are TRBV11-2 and TRBJ2-5; 10 nucleotides agree with TRBD2. Germline V gene sequence: CDR1 SGHAT, CDR2 FQNNGV. Germline trimming cut 5 bases from V and 4 bases from J; bases unmatched to any gene: 7. The CDR3 loop spans 15 amino acids. CDR3 in amino acids: CASSGDLAGAETQYF. The CDR3 nucleotides read TGTGCCAGCAGCGGGGATCTAGCGGGGGCAGAGACCCAGTACTTC. The full variable domain, in which reference TRBV11-2 and TRBJ2-5 provide the parts outside the CDR3, is EAGVAQSPRYKIIEKRQSVAFWCNPISGHATLYWYQQILGQGPKLLIQFQNNGVVDDSQLPKDRFSAERLKGVDSTLKIQPAKLEDSAVYLCASSGDLAGAETQYFGPGTRLLVL.

The chain combines TRBV6-5 with TRBJ1-4; 8 bases are shared with TRBD1. Germline loops: CDR1 MNHEY, CDR2 SVGAGI. This CDR3 has 14 amino acids. The junction had 4 bases not matched to a gene; V was cut back by 6 bases and J by 4 bases. CDR3 residues: CASRDRVGNEKLFF. The CDR3, as DNA: TGTGCCAGCAGGGACAGGGTCGGTAATGAAAAACTGTTTTTT.

The chain employs TRBV11-2 and TRBJ1-2; D is ambiguous. This CDR3 has 14 residues. CDR1 SGHAT and CDR2 FQNNGV come from the germline V gene. V was clipped by 0 bases and J by 6 bases, with 11 bases between them. The CDR3: CASSLDASSDGYTF. The CDR3 bases are TGTGCCAGCAGCTTAGATGCCTCCTCGGATGGCTACACCTTC.

The V call is TRBV3-1 (or the pseudogene TRBV3-2), the J call TRBJ2-3; TRBD2 matches 7 bases. Trimming cost V 1 base and J 1 base; bases outside gene matches: 11. Germline V gives CDR1 LGHDT, CDR2 YNNKEL (reference sequence). CDR3 size: 18 residues. CDR3 coding DNA: TGTGCCAGCAGCCAAGGAGCCGACAGCGGGGTTGGCACAGATACGCAGTATTTT. Its protein product is CASSQGADSGVGTDTQYF.

V usage is TRBV28 and J usage is TRBJ1-2, with D perhaps TRBD1 (5 bases). V was cut by 2 bases and J by 4 bases, with 14 bases left in between. The CDR3 is made up of 15 amino acids. Germline lookup yields CDR1 MDHEN and CDR2 SYDVKM. The CDR3 region has the DNA TGTGCCAGCAGTTTACGTGGGGGACCCTCCTATGGCTACACCTTC. It yields the protein CASSLRGGPSYGYTF.

This chain connects TRBV7-9 to TRBJ2-5; 7 nucleotides align to TRBD1. The germline gives CDR1 SEHNR, CDR2 FQNEAQ (reference sequence). The CDR3 length is 14 residues. V shed 5 bases and J 4 bases; nucleotides not matched to a gene: 7. In nucleotides, the CDR3 is TGTGCCAGCAGCCCGGGACAGTTGCGAGAGACCCAGTACTTC. It codes for CASSPGQLRETQYF.